This paragraph covers one T cell receptor (beta chain) sequence. The sample comes from a study of blood T cell repertoires in COVID-19. In the study overall: Nucleic acid was either cDNA or gDNA, and it came from T cells, B-cell-depleted T cells, or PBMCs.

The CDR3 totals 16 residues. Per the germline V gene, CDR1 is SGHRS and CDR2 is YFSETQ. V was clipped by 4 bases and J by 4 bases; unmatched bases: 4. As processed by the authors: The assay estimated nucleated cells by amplifying reference gene primers. Profiled with immunoSEQ multiplex PCR; TCRdb holds only in-frame clones, not every one. The V and J calls and the clone size are those of that table, but D and trimming were determined from the DNA. The sample includes about 14,000 clones, 65% to 90% of them seen just once. Sequences were obtained from peripheral blood. The TCR was taken from a woman between 45 and 60 years old with active or convalescent COVID-19. The chain has TRBV5-1 and TRBJ2-5; 16 bases are a match to TRBD2. The CDR3 is CASSQGTSGRVETQYF. The CDR3 DNA reads as TGCGCCAGCAGCCAAGGGACTAGCGGGAGGGTAGAGACCCAGTACTTC.